These T cell receptor beta chains were read from a single sample in a study of sequential checkpoint blockade in melanoma. The data were produced by immunoSEQ multiplex PCR, yet TCRdb's version contains in-frame clones alone and is incomplete. The table has around 18,000 clones, roughly two thirds seen once; the top ten hold about 19%. This specimen consisted of CD8+ T cells sorted from blood (inferred from file names), obtained from a patient given nivolumab and ipilimumab in sequence. Every receptor here comes from a human donor with melanoma. Each CDR3 is given with its conserved first and last residue. Each record gives: D gene, clone size, V gene, J gene, CDR3 protein, CDR3 DNA. A D gene is named only where the DNA matches it firmly. Size is stated for part of the rows, as once, few or many counts, or as a class when the clone is expanded.

D: TRBD2; size: NA; V: TRBV7-9; J: TRBJ2-3; CDR3: CASSLTSGPRDTQYF; DNA: TGTGCCAGCAGCTTGACTAGCGGCCCCCGGGATACGCAGTATTTT
D: TRBD1; size: few; V: TRBV7-8; J: TRBJ1-4; CDR3: CASSRYRGPTNEKLFF; DNA: TGTGCCAGCAGCCGCTACAGGGGACCAACTAATGAAAAACTGTTTTTT
D: TRBD1; size: NA; V: TRBV15; J: TRBJ1-1; CDR3: CATNRGGNTEAFF; DNA: TGTGCCACTAACAGGGGGGGGAACACTGAAGCTTTCTTT
D: NA; size: few; V: TRBV5-6; J: TRBJ2-1; CDR3: CASSLTGSNEQFF; DNA: TGTGCCAGCAGCTTGACGGGGTCCAATGAGCAGTTCTTC
D: NA; size: NA; V: TRBV4-1; J: TRBJ1-1; CDR3: CASSQESGARTEAFF; DNA: TGCGCCAGCAGCCAAGAATCAGGGGCGAGGACTGAAGCTTTCTTT
D: NA; size: NA; V: TRBV6-5; J: TRBJ2-2; CDR3: CASSLDWTGELFF; DNA: TGTGCCAGCAGCCTTGACTGGACCGGGGAGCTGTTTTTT
D: TRBD1; size: few; V: TRBV7-2; J: TRBJ2-7; CDR3: CASSLGGTTTGGNEQYF; DNA: TGTGCCAGCAGCTTAGGCGGCACCACGACAGGGGGAAACGAGCAGTACTTC
D: TRBD1; size: NA; V: TRBV28; J: TRBJ1-2; CDR3: CASSRATGLDYYGYTF; DNA: TGTGCCAGCAGCCGAGCGACAGGGTTGGATTACTATGGCTACACCTTC
D: NA; size: NA; V: TRBV7-6; J: TRBJ1-6; CDR3: CASSPGRGASPLHF; DNA: TGTGCCAGCAGCCCCGGGAGGGGAGCTTCACCCCTCCACTTT
D: TRBD1; size: NA; V: TRBV30; J: TRBJ1-1; CDR3: CAWSGGGRGKEMSTEAFF; DNA: TGTGCCTGGAGTGGGGGTGGCAGGGGGAAAGAAATGAGCACTGAAGCTTTCTTT
D: NA; size: medium-sized; V: TRBV23-1; J: TRBJ1-1; CDR3: CASSELRGVENTEAFF; DNA: TGCGCCAGCAGCGAACTAAGAGGCGTAGAGAACACTGAAGCTTTCTTT
D: NA; size: NA; V: TRBV13; J: TRBJ2-7; CDR3: CASSFGSRAHEQYF; DNA: TGTGCCAGCAGTTTTGGGTCCAGGGCCCACGAGCAGTACTTC
D: TRBD2; size: once; V: TRBV5-6; J: TRBJ2-1; CDR3: CASSLEREGGYNEQFF; DNA: TGTGCCAGCAGCCTTGAGCGGGAGGGAGGCTACAATGAGCAGTTCTTC
D: NA; size: NA; V: TRBV6-5; J: TRBJ2-7; CDR3: CASMRDSLAYEQYF; DNA: TGTGCCAGCATGCGGGACAGTTTAGCTTACGAGCAGTACTTC
D: NA; size: NA; V: TRBV9; J: TRBJ1-5; CDR3: CASSVAGKGQPQHF; DNA: TGTGCCAGCAGCGTAGCCGGGAAGGGCCAGCCCCAGCATTTT
D: TRBD2; size: NA; V: TRBV11-2; J: TRBJ2-1; CDR3: CASSRGGTSIGNEQFF; DNA: TGTGCCAGCAGCCGAGGAGGGACTAGCATTGGCAATGAGCAGTTCTTC
D: NA; size: NA; V: TRBV25-1; J: TRBJ2-5; CDR3: CASLLGGQETQYF; DNA: TGTGCCAGCCTACTGGGGGGTCAAGAGACCCAGTACTTC
D: TRBD1; size: NA; V: TRBV4-1; J: TRBJ1-2; CDR3: CASSPDDRGANYGYTF; DNA: TGCGCCAGCAGCCCAGACGACAGGGGAGCAAATTATGGCTACACCTTC
D: TRBD1; size: NA; V: TRBV7-9; J: TRBJ1-1; CDR3: CASSFQPGQAMNTEAFF; DNA: TGTGCCAGCAGCTTCCAGCCGGGACAGGCCATGAACACTGAAGCTTTCTTT
D: TRBD1; size: NA; V: TRBV7-3; J: TRBJ2-1; CDR3: CASSPWGGQAVNEQFF; DNA: TGTGCCAGCAGCCCTTGGGGTGGACAGGCGGTGAATGAGCAGTTCTTC
D: NA; size: NA; V: TRBV25-1; J: TRBJ2-7; CDR3: CASSEVRAEQYF; DNA: TGTGCCAGCAGTGAAGTGAGAGCCGAGCAGTACTTC
D: TRBD1; size: NA; V: TRBV19; J: TRBJ1-5; CDR3: CASSIRRDRGVSGNQPQHF; DNA: TGTGCCAGTAGTATACGACGAGACAGGGGAGTTTCGGGCAATCAGCCCCAGCATTTT
D: NA; size: NA; V: TRBV25-1; J: TRBJ1-4; CDR3: CASSAWGTYNEKLFF; DNA: TGTGCCAGCAGTGCCTGGGGGACATATAATGAAAAACTGTTTTTT
D: NA; size: NA; V: TRBV5-6; J: TRBJ2-1; CDR3: CASSYQVYNEQFF; DNA: TGTGCCAGCAGCTATCAGGTTTACAATGAGCAGTTCTTC
D: NA; size: NA; V: TRBV2; J: TRBJ2-1; CDR3: CASSDDSPLYNEQFF; DNA: TGTGCCAGCAGTGATGACAGTCCCCTATACAATGAGCAGTTCTTC
D: NA; size: few; V: TRBV4-2; J: TRBJ2-7; CDR3: CASSQDPHSSTVLTYEQYF; DNA: TGTGCCAGCAGCCAAGATCCCCACAGCTCGACAGTCCTTACCTACGAGCAGTACTTC
D: NA; size: few; V: TRBV16; J: TRBJ1-5; CDR3: CASSSSGRPQHF; DNA: TGTGCCAGCAGCTCTTCAGGTCGGCCCCAGCATTTT
D: TRBD2; size: NA; V: TRBV7-6; J: TRBJ2-7; CDR3: CASSLATSGSYEQYF; DNA: TGTGCCAGCAGCTTAGCGACTAGCGGGAGCTACGAGCAGTACTTC
D: NA; size: few; V: TRBV27; J: TRBJ2-1; CDR3: CASSIPYGSYNEQFF; DNA: TGTGCCAGCAGCATCCCCTATGGCTCCTACAATGAGCAGTTCTTC
D: NA; size: NA; V: TRBV9; J: TRBJ2-7; CDR3: CASSAGTYYSYEQYF; DNA: TGTGCCAGCAGCGCCGGGACATACTACTCCTACGAGCAGTACTTC
D: NA; size: NA; V: TRBV27; J: TRBJ1-2; CDR3: CASSSPGLNNYGYTF; DNA: TGTGCCAGCAGTTCACCGGGACTGAATAACTATGGCTACACCTTC
D: TRBD1; size: few; V: TRBV28; J: TRBJ2-7; CDR3: CASSFLGTAYEQYF; DNA: TGTGCCAGCAGTTTTCTGGGGACAGCCTACGAGCAGTACTTC
D: NA; size: NA; V: TRBV27; J: TRBJ2-5; CDR3: CASSRQQLETQYF; DNA: TGTGCCAGCAGTCGCCAACAGCTGGAGACCCAGTACTTC
D: TRBD1; size: NA; V: TRBV27; J: TRBJ2-7; CDR3: CASSPYRGAYEQYF; DNA: TGTGCCAGCAGTCCCTACAGGGGCGCCTACGAGCAGTACTTC
D: TRBD1; size: few; V: TRBV18; J: TRBJ2-2; CDR3: CASSQYRGRAGELFF; DNA: TGTGCCAGCTCGCAATACAGGGGTCGAGCCGGGGAGCTGTTTTTT
D: NA; size: NA; V: TRBV11-2; J: TRBJ2-3; CDR3: CASSHRQAPDTQYF; DNA: TGTGCCAGCAGCCACCGACAGGCCCCAGATACGCAGTATTTT
D: TRBD2; size: few; V: TRBV9; J: TRBJ2-1; CDR3: CASSVGGGFEQFF; DNA: TGTGCCAGCAGCGTAGGGGGGGGGTTTGAGCAGTTCTTC
D: NA; size: NA; V: TRBV28; J: TRBJ1-1; CDR3: CASSLSTEEAFF; DNA: TGTGCCAGCAGTTTATCCACAGAGGAAGCTTTCTTT
D: TRBD1; size: NA; V: TRBV4-1; J: TRBJ1-2; CDR3: CASSQGPRGQGAVGYTF; DNA: TGCGCCAGCAGCCAAGGCCCACGGGGACAGGGGGCAGTTGGCTACACCTTC
D: NA; size: NA; V: TRBV5-1; J: TRBJ2-2; CDR3: CASRPSTGELFF; DNA: TGCGCCAGCCGCCCCAGCACCGGGGAGCTGTTTTTT
D: NA; size: NA; V: TRBV10-3; J: TRBJ2-7; CDR3: CAISESAPSYEQYF; DNA: TGTGCCATCAGTGAGTCGGCCCCCTCCTACGAGCAGTACTTC
D: NA; size: NA; V: TRBV7-6; J: TRBJ2-7; CDR3: CASSLVAGASYEQYF; DNA: TGTGCCAGCAGCTTAGTGGCAGGGGCGTCCTACGAGCAGTACTTC
D: TRBD1; size: NA; V: TRBV6-5; J: TRBJ1-1; CDR3: CASSYYRGDTEAFF; DNA: TGTGCCAGCAGTTACTACAGGGGAGACACTGAAGCTTTCTTT
D: TRBD2; size: few; V: TRBV9; J: TRBJ2-7; CDR3: CASSEGGQASYEQYF; DNA: TGTGCCAGCAGCGAGGGAGGGCAAGCCTCCTACGAGCAGTACTTC
D: NA; size: NA; V: TRBV7-9; J: TRBJ2-7; CDR3: CASSLEGGWAGGSYEQYF; DNA: TGTGCCAGCAGCTTAGAAGGGGGATGGGCAGGCGGGTCCTACGAGCAGTACTTC
D: TRBD1; size: NA; V: TRBV5-5; J: TRBJ2-1; CDR3: CASSLWRTGGHNEQFF; DNA: TGTGCCAGCAGCTTGTGGAGGACAGGGGGGCACAATGAGCAGTTCTTC
D: NA; size: NA; V: TRBV4-2; J: TRBJ2-7; CDR3: CASSQGQGLSYEQYF; DNA: TGTGCCAGCAGCCAAGGCCAGGGACTCTCCTACGAGCAGTACTTC
D: NA; size: NA; V: TRBV6-5; J: TRBJ2-3; CDR3: CASSWSRVTTDTQYF; DNA: TGTGCCAGCAGCTGGTCCAGGGTGACCACAGATACGCAGTATTTT
D: NA; size: NA; V: TRBV19; J: TRBJ1-1; CDR3: CASSTQGHTEAFF; DNA: TGTGCCAGTAGTACCCAGGGGCACACTGAAGCTTTCTTT
D: TRBD1; size: NA; V: TRBV2; J: TRBJ2-1; CDR3: CASRTTGGRINEQFF; DNA: TGTGCCAGCAGGACGACAGGGGGCAGAATCAATGAGCAGTTCTTC
D: NA; size: NA; V: TRBV9; J: TRBJ2-1; CDR3: CASSLAGGRNEQFF; DNA: TGTGCCAGCAGCCTGGCTGGGGGGAGGAATGAGCAGTTCTTC
D: NA; size: NA; V: TRBV27; J: TRBJ2-7; CDR3: CASSSAWADGYEQYF; DNA: TGTGCCAGCAGTTCCGCCTGGGCAGACGGCTACGAGCAGTACTTC
D: NA; size: NA; V: TRBV5-6; J: TRBJ1-2; CDR3: CASTLNLGAKDYGYTF; DNA: TGTGCCAGCACCCTGAACTTAGGGGCGAAGGACTATGGCTACACCTTC
D: TRBD1; size: NA; V: TRBV10-2; J: TRBJ2-1; CDR3: CASSAGTGFIGSYNEQFF; DNA: TGCGCCAGCAGCGCCGGGACAGGGTTTATTGGCTCCTACAATGAGCAGTTCTTC
D: NA; size: NA; V: TRBV10-2; J: TRBJ2-5; CDR3: CASSESNSLGGTQYF; DNA: TGCGCCAGCAGTGAGTCCAACAGCCTCGGGGGGACCCAGTACTTC
D: TRBD2; size: NA; V: TRBV5-1; J: TRBJ2-3; CDR3: CASSLLSPSGYSTDTQYF; DNA: TGCGCCAGCAGCCTCCTATCCCCTAGCGGCTATAGCACAGATACGCAGTATTTT
D: NA; size: few; V: TRBV9; J: TRBJ1-1; CDR3: CASSVDSGTLNTEAFF; DNA: TGTGCCAGCAGCGTAGATTCCGGGACACTGAACACTGAAGCTTTCTTT
D: NA; size: NA; V: TRBV4-1; J: TRBJ1-5; CDR3: CASSQVTGRGDQPQHF; DNA: TGCGCCAGCAGCCAAGTAACAGGGAGAGGTGATCAGCCCCAGCATTTT
D: NA; size: medium-sized; V: TRBV2; J: TRBJ2-7; CDR3: CASSEVQGLSYEQYF; DNA: TGTGCCAGCAGTGAAGTACAGGGCCTCTCCTACGAGCAGTACTTC
D: NA; size: NA; V: TRBV14; J: TRBJ2-1; CDR3: CASSQPGTPTYNEQFF; DNA: TGTGCCAGCAGCCAACCTGGGACTCCGACCTACAATGAGCAGTTCTTC